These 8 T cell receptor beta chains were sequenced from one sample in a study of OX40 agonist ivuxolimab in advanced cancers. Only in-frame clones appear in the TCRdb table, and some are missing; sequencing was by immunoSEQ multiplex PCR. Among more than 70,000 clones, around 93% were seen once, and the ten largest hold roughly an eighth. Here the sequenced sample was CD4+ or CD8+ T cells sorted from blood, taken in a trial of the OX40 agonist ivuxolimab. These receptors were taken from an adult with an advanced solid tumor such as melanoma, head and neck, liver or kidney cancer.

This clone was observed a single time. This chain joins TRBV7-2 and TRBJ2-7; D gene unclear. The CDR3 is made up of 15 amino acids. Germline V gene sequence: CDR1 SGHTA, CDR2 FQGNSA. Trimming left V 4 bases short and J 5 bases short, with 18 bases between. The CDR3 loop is CASSYGRPIYNEQYF. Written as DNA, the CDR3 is TGTGCCAGCAGCTACGGTCGGCCCATTTACAACGAGCAGTACTTC.

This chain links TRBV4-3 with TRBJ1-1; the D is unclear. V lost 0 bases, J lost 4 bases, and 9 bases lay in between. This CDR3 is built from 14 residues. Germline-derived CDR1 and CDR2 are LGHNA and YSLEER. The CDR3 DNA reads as TGCGCCAGCAGCCAAGAGCGGTGGTTCACTGAAGCTTTCTTT. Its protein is CASSQERWFTEAFF.

The CDR3 nucleotides are TGCGCCAGCAGCCAAGATCTTTTCGGGAGCTATGGCTACACCTTC. Its translation: CASSQDLFGSYGYTF. V and J are TRBV4-1 and TRBJ1-2; D is unclear. V was trimmed by 0 bases and J by 4 bases, leaving 12 bases between them. Germline assignment: CDR1 MGHRA and CDR2 YSYEKL. The CDR3 runs to 15 residues.

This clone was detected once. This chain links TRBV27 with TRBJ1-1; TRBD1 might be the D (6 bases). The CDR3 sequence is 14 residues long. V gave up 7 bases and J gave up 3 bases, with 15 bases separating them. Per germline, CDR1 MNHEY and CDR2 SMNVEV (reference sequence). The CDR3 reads CASKLRGGHTEAFF. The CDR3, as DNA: TGTGCCAGCAAGCTTCGGGGGGGCCACACTGAAGCTTTCTTT.

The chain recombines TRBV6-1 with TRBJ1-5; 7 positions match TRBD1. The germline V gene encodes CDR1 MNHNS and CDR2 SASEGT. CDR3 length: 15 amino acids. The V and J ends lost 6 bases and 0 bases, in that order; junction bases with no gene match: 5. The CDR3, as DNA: TGTGCCAGCAGAGGGGACAGCTTTAGCAATCAGCCCCAGCATTTT. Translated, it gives CASRGDSFSNQPQHF.

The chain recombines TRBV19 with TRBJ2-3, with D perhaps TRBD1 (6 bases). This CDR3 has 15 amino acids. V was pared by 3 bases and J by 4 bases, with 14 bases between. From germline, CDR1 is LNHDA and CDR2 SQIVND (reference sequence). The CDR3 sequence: CASSIFYGGPDTQYF. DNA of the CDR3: TGTGCCAGTAGTATTTTTTATGGGGGCCCAGATACGCAGTATTTT.

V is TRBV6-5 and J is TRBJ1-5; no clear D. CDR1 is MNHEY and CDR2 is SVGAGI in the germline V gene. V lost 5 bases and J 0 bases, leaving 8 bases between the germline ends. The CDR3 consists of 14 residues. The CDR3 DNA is TGTGCCAGCAGTGAAGTCGGTAGCAATCAGCCCCAGCATTTT. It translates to CASSEVGSNQPQHF.

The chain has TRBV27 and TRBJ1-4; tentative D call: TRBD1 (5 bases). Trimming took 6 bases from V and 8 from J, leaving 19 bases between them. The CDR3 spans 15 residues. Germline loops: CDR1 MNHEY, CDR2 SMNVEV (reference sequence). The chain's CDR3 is CASRALGPGPEKLFF. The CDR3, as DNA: TGTGCCAGCAGGGCCCTGGGACCCGGTCCCGAAAAACTGTTTTTT.